This T cell receptor (beta chain) was sequenced for a study of tumor and adjacent non-tumor tissue in lung cancer. Turning to the study itself: The cohort had about twelve adenocarcinoma, a couple of squamous cell and 1 small cell patients.

The study, taken as a whole, reports: Top 100 clones took a larger repertoire share in normal lung.

Germline CDR1 reads DFQATT; CDR2 reads SNEGSKA (reference sequence). The CDR3 has 14 residues. V shed 1 base, J shed 6 bases, and the junction held 2 bases outside the gene matches. The library came from three nested PCR rounds adapted from ARM-PCR protocols. TCRdb reanalysed the multiplex PCR reads using MiXCR and keeps one entry per CDR3 protein. Found here are about 110,000 distinct CDR3 sequences, roughly 77% of them singletons; the top ten hold under 45%. This clonotype was recorded at least ten times. Its antigen is currently unknown. RNA was extracted from bulk tissue without any cell sorting. The J gene is TRBJ2-1, the V gene TRBV20-1; 11 bases map to TRBD2. Sequenced: lung tumor tissue. The clonotype originates from a woman between 55 and 75 years old with non-small cell lung cancer. CDR3 amino acids: CSARGGLAVNEQFF. The CDR3 nucleotides are TGCAGTGCTAGAGGGGGACTAGCGGTCAATGAGCAGTTCTTC.